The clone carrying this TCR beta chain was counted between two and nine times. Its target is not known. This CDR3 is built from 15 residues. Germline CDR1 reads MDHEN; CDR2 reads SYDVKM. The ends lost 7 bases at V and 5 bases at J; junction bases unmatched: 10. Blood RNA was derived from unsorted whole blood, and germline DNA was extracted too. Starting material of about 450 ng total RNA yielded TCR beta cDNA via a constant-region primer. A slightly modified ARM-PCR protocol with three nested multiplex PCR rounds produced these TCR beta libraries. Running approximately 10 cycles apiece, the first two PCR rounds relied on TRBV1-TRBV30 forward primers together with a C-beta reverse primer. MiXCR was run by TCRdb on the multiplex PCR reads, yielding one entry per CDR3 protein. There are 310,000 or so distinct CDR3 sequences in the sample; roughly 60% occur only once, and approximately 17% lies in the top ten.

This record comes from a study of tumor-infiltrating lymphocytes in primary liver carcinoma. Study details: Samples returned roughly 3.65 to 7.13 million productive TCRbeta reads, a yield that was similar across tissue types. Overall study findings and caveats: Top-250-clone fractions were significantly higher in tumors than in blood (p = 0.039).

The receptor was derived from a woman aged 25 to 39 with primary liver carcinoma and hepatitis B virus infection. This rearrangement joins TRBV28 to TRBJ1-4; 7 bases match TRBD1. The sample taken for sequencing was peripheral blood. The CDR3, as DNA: TGTGCCAGCACCGACCTCGACAGGGAGAATGAAAAACTGTTTTTT. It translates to CASTDLDRENEKLFF.